The 27 T cell receptor beta chains in this list originate from one sample, sequenced in a study of T cell responses to AZD1222 COVID-19 vaccine. Profiled with immunoSEQ multiplex PCR; TCRdb holds only in-frame clones, not every one. The sample lists approximately 84,000 clones, 80% to 90% seen once, with roughly 2.7% in the top ten. This sample comprised peripheral blood, obtained 28 days after the second AZD1222 dose. These TCRs come from an adult who received the AZD1222 COVID-19 vaccine.

This chain links TRBV7-8 with TRBJ1-3; D not certain. The CDR3 has 14 residues. Germline CDR1 SGHVS, CDR2 FQNEAQ. Trimming removed 5 bases at V and 3 bases at J, with 11 bases between. For the CDR3, the DNA is TGTGCCAGCAGCAATACACCGGTTGGAAACACCATATATTTT. Translating it yields CASSNTPVGNTIYF.

The CDR3 DNA reads as TGCGCCAGCAGCGTGCGAGTGCCTAGCGGGGGGCCGAGTCCCCAAGAGACCCAGTACTTC. Protein sequence: CASSVRVPSGGPSPQETQYF. The chain employs TRBV5-1 and TRBJ2-5; 11 nucleotides align to TRBD2. The CDR3 covers 20 residues. V shed 4 bases and J 1 base; nucleotides not matched to a gene: 18. CDR1 SGHRS and CDR2 YFSETQ come from the germline V gene.

V gene TRBV7-2 combines with J gene TRBJ2-1, with TRBD2 as a possible D gene (5 bases). This CDR3 has 13 residues. The germline V and J ends were trimmed by 5 bases and 9 bases, with 14 bases remaining between them. CDR1 is SGHTA, CDR2 FQGNSA, per germline. The CDR3 sequence is CASSLQDGGEQFF. The CDR3, as DNA: TGTGCCAGCAGCCTTCAAGACGGAGGTGAGCAGTTCTTC.

The chain has TRBV14 and TRBJ2-3; a possible D gene is TRBD2 (5 bases). Trimming pared 0 bases from V and 2 bases from J, leaving 12 bases between. The CDR3 has 16 amino acids. Germline V gives CDR1 SGHDN, CDR2 FVKESK. CDR3 residues: CASSQEVGLTTDTQYF. The DNA for the CDR3 is TGTGCCAGCAGCCAAGAAGTAGGACTCACCACAGATACGCAGTATTTT.

The genes are TRBV29-1 and TRBJ2-7; possibly TRBD1 or TRBD2 for D (5 bases each). Deletions cut 5 bases from V and 4 bases from J, with 12 bases between. The CDR3 consists of 12 residues. Germline V gene sequence: CDR1 SQVTM, CDR2 ANQGSEA. CDR3 nucleotides: TGCAGCGTTTCGGGACCTTCATACGAGCAGTACTTC. Protein: CSVSGPSYEQYF.

The chain recombines TRBV20-1 with TRBJ1-2; the match to TRBD1 covers 8 bases. CDR1 and CDR2 (germline): DFQATT, SNEGSKA (reference sequence). Trimming at V came to 3 bases and at J to 6 bases, leaving 6 bases not matched to a gene. CDR3 size: 13 residues. The CDR3 sequence is CSASARGRNGYTF. The CDR3 nucleotides are TGCAGTGCTAGTGCCAGGGGGCGTAATGGCTACACCTTC.

The chain recombines TRBV7-8 with TRBJ1-1; 7 bases line up with TRBD1. Trimming took 5 bases from V and 3 from J; bases not matched to a gene: 6. Germline V CDR1 and CDR2: SGHVS, FQNEAQ. The CDR3 has 14 amino acids. CDR3 nucleotide sequence: TGTGCCAGCAGCCGCAGGGGGTCGGACACTGAAGCTTTCTTT. This codes for CASSRRGSDTEAFF.

In DNA form, the CDR3 reads TGCGCCAGCTTAGGAGGGGGCAGCACAGATACGCAGTATTTT. This translates into CASLGGGSTDTQYF. The chain links TRBV5-1 to TRBJ2-3; possible D gene TRBD1, 7 bases. Germline CDR1 SGHRS, CDR2 YFSETQ. Trimming removed 7 bases at V and 0 bases at J, with 12 bases between. There are 14 residues in the CDR3.

CDR3 in amino acids: CASSQEATGGGYTF. For the CDR3, the DNA is TGTGCCAGCAGCCAAGAGGCCACAGGGGGCGGCTACACCTTC. The rearrangement links TRBV3-1 (or the pseudogene TRBV3-2) to TRBJ1-2; 9 nucleotides agree with TRBD1. The CDR3 spans 14 residues. The trim removed 0 bases at V and 8 bases at J, leaving 4 bases unmatched. CDR1 and CDR2 from the germline V gene are LGHDT and YNNKEL (reference sequence).

In DNA form, the CDR3 reads TGTGCCAGCAGCGTAGGAGCGAATTCCTACAATGAGCAGTTCTTC. Translation: CASSVGANSYNEQFF. This chain uses TRBV9 with TRBJ2-1; the D is unclear. CDR1 is SGDLS and CDR2 is YYNGEE in the germline V gene. The CDR3 has 15 amino acids. With 0 bases removed from V and 1 base from J, the gap between germline ends came to 8 bases.

This clone was found a few times. CDR3 loop: CASSPQGTNTGELFF. The CDR3 DNA reads TGTGCCAGCAGCCCTCAGGGGACTAACACCGGGGAGCTGTTTTTT. The gene calls are TRBV7-3 and TRBJ2-2; D tentatively fits TRBD1 or TRBD2 (6 bases each). The CDR3 covers 15 residues. Per the germline V gene, CDR1 is SGHTA and CDR2 is FQGTGA. V dropped 5 bases and J dropped 2 bases, with 12 bases sitting between them.

The chain carries TRBV21-1 and TRBJ2-7; the D call of TRBD2 is as the table states it, not checked on the DNA. TRBV21-1 is deemed a pseudogene. CDR3 length: 16 residues. This CDR3 reads CASSKVRKAVWYEQYF. The CDR3 nucleotides read TGTGCCAGCAGCAAAGTGAGGAAGGCAGTGTGGTACGAGCAGTACTTC.

The V gene is TRBV6-2 or TRBV6-3, the J gene TRBJ1-3; D call uncertain. Per the germline V gene, CDR1 is MNHEY and CDR2 is SVGEGT. The CDR3 length is 13 residues. Between the trimmed V and J ends, which lost 6 bases and 0 bases, there was a span of 6 bases. In DNA form, the CDR3 reads TGTGCCAGCAGCTGGGACTCTGGAAACACCATATATTTT. Translated, it gives CASSWDSGNTIYF.

This chain uses TRBV6-4 with TRBJ2-3, with a weak D call TRBD2 (6 bases). V shed 3 bases and J shed 0 bases, with 13 bases lying between them. The CDR3 totals 16 residues. Germline V CDR1 and CDR2: MRHNA, SNTAGT. The CDR3 region has the DNA TGTGCCAGCAGTGAAGGAGCGGGTTCTAGCACAGATACGCAGTATTTT. Protein: CASSEGAGSSTDTQYF.

This chain links TRBV2 with TRBJ2-7; D is unclear. The CDR3 consists of 16 residues. The V and J ends lost 2 bases and 2 bases respectively, with 16 bases between them. Germline loops: CDR1 SNHLY, CDR2 FYNNEI. The CDR3 DNA reads TGTGCCAGCAGTGAACCCCCTGTGTATGGACCCTACGAGCAGTACTTC. The encoded protein is CASSEPPVYGPYEQYF.

The rearrangement uses TRBV30 and TRBJ1-6; 9 bases agree with TRBD1. V lost 7 bases to trimming and J lost 7 bases; unmatched junction nucleotides: 20. This CDR3 is 18 amino acids long. Looked up from germline, CDR1 is GTSNPN and CDR2 is SVGIG (reference sequence). The CDR3 DNA sequence: TGTGCCTCTAGTCCACCACGACGGGGGACAGGGAGAAATTCACCCCTCCACTTT. It yields the protein CASSPPRRGTGRNSPLHF.

V and J are TRBV19 and TRBJ2-7; TRBD1 agrees at 8 bases. The germline V gene encodes CDR1 LNHDA and CDR2 SQIVND (reference sequence). The CDR3 extends over 15 amino acids. V lost 5 bases to trimming and J lost 3 bases; unmatched junction nucleotides: 9. CDR3 bases: TGTGCCAGTAGTCCCAAGGACAGGGCGAGCTACGAGCAGTACTTC. Amino acid sequence: CASSPKDRASYEQYF.

As DNA, the CDR3 is TGCGCCAGCAGCCGAGACAGGGTGAACACTGAAGCTTTCTTT. Translating it yields CASSRDRVNTEAFF. The chain couples TRBV5-1 to TRBJ1-1; 7 nucleotides align to TRBD1. Germline trimming cut 4 bases from V and 0 bases from J; bases unmatched to any gene: 3. The CDR3 length is 14 residues. Germline CDR1 is SGHRS and CDR2 is YFSETQ.

The chain combines TRBV5-1 with TRBJ2-5; 9 bases match TRBD2. The CDR3 contains 15 residues. Germline CDR1 is SGHRS and CDR2 is YFSETQ. The J segment lost 5 bases and the V segment lost 0 bases, leaving 5 bases of the junction unmatched. This CDR3 is CASSLAAAGGETQYF. CDR3 coding DNA: TGCGCCAGCAGCTTGGCCGCGGCGGGAGGGGAGACCCAGTACTTC.

The chain joins TRBV7-9 to TRBJ1-1; no definite D call. The CDR3 totals 11 residues. V lost 5 bases to trimming and J lost 8 bases, with 9 bases between them. Germline V gives CDR1 SEHNR, CDR2 FQNEAQ (reference sequence). In nucleotides, the CDR3 is TGTGCCAGCAGCCGACTTGGGGAAGCTTTCTTT. Translating gives CASSRLGEAFF.

This chain joins TRBV30 and TRBJ2-7; 9 nucleotides match TRBD2. Trimming at V came to 4 bases and at J to 8 bases, leaving 6 bases not matched to a gene. This CDR3 region has 12 residues. CDR1 and CDR2 from the germline V gene are GTSNPN and SVGIG (reference sequence). The CDR3 spells CAWKTSGLQQYF. For the CDR3, the DNA is TGTGCCTGGAAGACTAGCGGTTTGCAGCAGTACTTC.

The chain links TRBV12-3 or TRBV12-4 to TRBJ2-7; D is possibly TRBD1 (6 bases). Trimming took 7 bases from V and 3 from J, leaving 13 bases between them. CDR3 size: 13 residues. CDR3 nucleotides: TGTGCCAGCACCCTGGACAGCCTCTACGAGCAGTACTTC. Residues: CASTLDSLYEQYF.

The CDR3 sequence is CSVEARGSYNEQFF. The CDR3 DNA reads as TGCAGCGTTGAGGCCAGGGGGTCCTACAATGAGCAGTTCTTC. J is TRBJ2-1 and V is TRBV29-1; 7 bases agree with TRBD1. V was clipped by 3 bases and J by 1 base; unmatched bases: 3. The germline CDR1 and CDR2 sequences are SQVTM and ANQGSEA. The CDR3 sequence is 14 residues long.

This clone was counted once. The chain couples TRBV21-1 to TRBJ1-6. TRBV21-1 is termed a pseudogene. The CDR3 contains 11 residues. The CDR3 region has the DNA TGTGCCAGCAGCCGTAATTCACCCCTCCACTTT. It is translated as CASSRNSPLHF.

This rearrangement joins TRBV6-2 or TRBV6-3 to TRBJ1-5; no clear D gene. CDR3 size: 15 residues. The V gene's germline CDR1 is MNHEY and CDR2 SVGEGT. V was pared by 0 bases and J by 3 bases, with 9 bases between. CDR3 in amino acids: CASSYSSRVNQPQHF. The CDR3 DNA reads as TGTGCCAGCAGTTACTCGAGTCGGGTCAATCAGCCCCAGCATTTT.

At least ten counts were recorded for this clone. The chain joins TRBV2 to TRBJ1-2, with TRBD1 matching over 9 bases. This CDR3 is built from 12 residues. After removal of 6 bases from V and 8 bases from J, the junction contained 4 bases not matched to a gene. Germline V lookup: CDR1 SNHLY, CDR2 FYNNEI. In nucleotides, the CDR3 is TGTGCCAGCAGGGGGACAGGGATCGGCTACACCTTC. This encodes CASRGTGIGYTF.

Comments on this clone: Its ends do not fully match the called genes, so a read error is possible. The V call is TRBV2, the J call TRBJ1-2, with TRBD1 matching over 11 bases. The V gene's germline CDR1 is SNHLY and CDR2 FYNNEI. The CDR3 is 10 residues long. CDR3 residues: CASRGQGAIF. Here the CDR3 DNA reads TGTGCCAGCAGAGGACAGGGGGCTATCTTC.